The 7 T cell receptor beta chains listed next were all sequenced from one sample in a study of blood T cell repertoires in COVID-19. The repertoire was sequenced with immunoSEQ multiplex PCR; TCRdb's copy has only in-frame clones and lacks some. The sample lists 150,000 or so clones, over 60% occurring once. Sequenced sample: peripheral blood. All receptors come from a woman of 80 years or more with active or convalescent COVID-19.

The gene calls are TRBV29-1 and TRBJ1-1, with D possibly being TRBD1 (6 bases). Germline CDR1 and CDR2: SQVTM and ANQGSEA. This CDR3 is 13 amino acids long. The V end was cut by 7 bases, the J end by 1 base, with 13 bases between. In DNA form, the CDR3 reads TGCAGCGCGAATAAAGGGGGGAACACTGAAGCTTTCTTT. Encoded protein: CSANKGGNTEAFF.

In this sample, this clone turned up once. V and J are TRBV20-1 and TRBJ2-2, with D possibly being TRBD2 (7 bases). This CDR3 region has 14 residues. Germline CDR1 is DFQATT and CDR2 is SNEGSKA (reference sequence). The ends were cut back, 3 bases at V and 4 bases at J, with 12 bases in the middle. For the CDR3, the DNA is TGCAGTGCTAGTTTCGGGGGGCGCACCGGGGAGCTGTTTTTT. This gives the protein CSASFGGRTGELFF.

The genes are TRBV30 and TRBJ1-3; the match to TRBD1 covers 7 bases. Germline V CDR1 and CDR2: GTSNPN, SVGIG (reference sequence). The CDR3 has 14 residues. V gave up 4 bases and J gave up 9 bases; unmatched junction bases: 12. CDR3 protein: CAWTRDRVLGTIYF. The CDR3, as DNA: TGTGCCTGGACCCGAGACAGGGTCCTGGGCACCATATATTTT. Complete variable domain (other parts from reference TRBV30 and TRBJ1-3): SQTIHQWPATLVQPVGSPLSLECTVEGTSNPNLYWYRQAAGRGLQLLFYSVGIGQISSEVPQNLSASRPQDRQFILSSKKLLLSDSGFYLCAWTRDRVLGTIYFGEGSWLTVV.

The chain carries TRBV19 and TRBJ1-2; 8 nucleotides align to TRBD1. Germline V gene sequence: CDR1 LNHDA, CDR2 SQIVND (reference sequence). The CDR3 length is 16 residues. The V segment lost 4 bases and the J segment 2 bases; nucleotides outside the gene matches: 9. The CDR3 reads CASSTRGTGSNYGYTF. The DNA for the CDR3 is TGTGCCAGTAGTACCAGGGGGACAGGATCCAACTATGGCTACACCTTC.

This clone was recorded a few times. The chain has TRBV11-2 and TRBJ2-1, with 11 bases lining up with TRBD2. Trimming removed 1 base from V and 0 bases from J; junction bases left unmatched: 8. CDR3 size: 19 residues. Germline CDR1 SGHAT, CDR2 FQNNGV. The CDR3 DNA follows: TGTGCCAGCAGCTTAGGACTAGCGGGGAGCCAACGCTCCTACAATGAGCAGTTCTTC. This gives the protein CASSLGLAGSQRSYNEQFF.

V usage is TRBV14 and J usage is TRBJ2-5; no clear D gene. Trimming cost V 0 bases and J 7 bases, with 12 bases left between them. Germline V lookup: CDR1 SGHDN, CDR2 FVKESK. This CDR3 is built from 14 residues. The CDR3 nucleotides are TGTGCCAGCAGCCAAGATCGGAACACGGGGACCCAGTACTTC. The encoded protein is CASSQDRNTGTQYF.

This chain uses TRBV2 with TRBJ2-3; D is perhaps TRBD1 (6 bases). Germline lookup yields CDR1 SNHLY and CDR2 FYNNEI. V lost 0 bases and J lost 8, with 15 bases in between. This CDR3 comprises 15 residues. CDR3 in amino acids: CASSEASRGPGTQYF. Here the CDR3 DNA reads TGTGCCAGCAGTGAAGCGTCCAGGGGACCGGGTACGCAGTATTTT.